A single sample gave rise to the 20 T cell receptor beta chains below, sequenced in a study of technical replicates of blood from a handful of donors. Sequencing used immunoSEQ multiplex PCR; TCRdb keeps in-frame clones, though not all of them. This table holds roughly 80,000 clones, approximately 97% found once. The sample comprised T cells isolated from PBMCs. The receptor source for this set is a human donor in good health.

The chain links TRBV18 to TRBJ1-5; D is possibly TRBD1 (5 bases). The V gene's germline CDR1 is KGHSH and CDR2 LQKENI. The CDR3 contains 15 residues. The V end was cut by 6 bases, the J end by 2 bases, with 14 bases between. The CDR3 DNA is TGTGCCAGCTCCCCGATTGGGGGGGGCAATCAGCCCCAGCATTTT. Translated, it gives CASSPIGGGNQPQHF.

This clone was observed once. The J gene is TRBJ1-1, the V gene TRBV6-5; tentative D call: TRBD1 (5 bases). The CDR3 consists of 14 residues. Germline CDR1 and CDR2: MNHEY and SVGAGI. V dropped 2 bases and J dropped 3 bases, with 10 bases sitting between them. CDR3 amino acids: CASSYDSRYTEAFF. The CDR3 nucleotides are TGTGCCAGCAGTTACGACAGCCGATACACTGAAGCTTTCTTT.

The chain has TRBV5-1 and TRBJ2-5, with 7 bases matching TRBD2. CDR3 length: 14 amino acids. Germline CDR1 reads SGHRS; CDR2 reads YFSETQ. Losses at the gene ends were 0 bases for V and 2 bases for J; bases not matched to a gene: 1. The CDR3: CASSLASGQETQYF. The CDR3 bases are TGCGCCAGCAGCTTGGCTAGCGGACAAGAGACCCAGTACTTC. The full variable domain, completed using reference TRBV5-1 and TRBJ2-5, is KAGVTQTPRYLIKTRGQQVTLSCSPISGHRSVSWYQQTPGQGLQFLFEYFSETQRNKGNFPGRFSGRQFSNSRSEMNVSTLELGDSALYLCASSLASGQETQYFGPGTRLLVL.

V gene TRBV5-1 combines with J gene TRBJ1-2; TRBD1 aligns across 10 bases. The CDR3 is 15 residues long. V gave up 0 bases and J gave up 7 bases; unmatched junction bases: 6. Germline CDR1 reads SGHRS; CDR2 reads YFSETQ. The CDR3: CASSLGQGAGSGYTF. As DNA, the CDR3 is TGCGCCAGCAGCTTGGGACAGGGGGCCGGTAGTGGCTACACCTTC.

The J gene is TRBJ1-2, the V gene TRBV2; the match to TRBD1 covers 7 bases. Germline CDR1 reads SNHLY; CDR2 reads FYNNEI. CDR3 length: 17 residues. The V gene end was trimmed by 7 bases and the J gene end by 1 base; junction bases not matched to a gene: 15. The CDR3 sequence is CASIGTVGVLGNYGYTF. The DNA of the CDR3 is TGTGCCAGCATCGGGACAGTCGGTGTTTTGGGTAACTATGGCTACACCTTC.

This chain connects TRBV5-1 to TRBJ2-2, with 8 nucleotides matching TRBD2. The CDR3 extends over 14 amino acids. The germline CDR1 and CDR2 sequences are SGHRS and YFSETQ. The V and J ends lost 3 bases and 7 bases, in that order; junction bases with no gene match: 5. CDR3 in DNA: TGCGCCAGCAGCTGGGGACTAGAGGGCGGGGAGCTGTTTTTT. It yields the protein CASSWGLEGGELFF.

The chain is built from TRBV7-9 and TRBJ1-4; D is ambiguous. The CDR3 spans 14 residues. Between the trimmed V and J ends, which lost 5 bases and 8 bases, there was a span of 15 bases. Germline lookup yields CDR1 SEHNR and CDR2 FQNEAQ (reference sequence). This CDR3 reads CASSREGGREKLFF. The CDR3 region has the DNA TGTGCCAGCAGCCGCGAGGGCGGTCGGGAAAAACTGTTTTTT.

The J gene is TRBJ2-2, the V gene TRBV4-1; the match to TRBD2 covers 8 bases. V trimming: 1 base; J trimming: 5 bases; junction bases outside the gene matches: 6. The CDR3 has 16 amino acids. Germline V lookup: CDR1 MGHRA, CDR2 YSYEKL. As DNA, the CDR3 is TGCGCCAGCAGCCAAGTTCCCGGGAGGGTTACCGGGGAGCTGTTTTTT. Translated: CASSQVPGRVTGELFF.

The chain combines TRBV7-9 with TRBJ2-1, with 12 bases matching TRBD2. This CDR3 is built from 18 residues. V shed 2 bases and J 9 bases; nucleotides not matched to a gene: 14. CDR1 and CDR2 (germline): SEHNR, FQNEAQ (reference sequence). CDR3 sequence: CASSLRTPLLAGGGEQFF. In DNA form, the CDR3 reads TGTGCCAGCAGCTTAAGGACCCCCCTACTAGCGGGAGGAGGTGAGCAGTTCTTC.

The chain employs TRBV5-5 and TRBJ2-7, with TRBD1 identical over 9 bases. Trimming removed 4 bases from V and 3 bases from J; junction bases left unmatched: 5. Germline V lookup: CDR1 SGHKS, CDR2 YYEKEE (reference sequence). The CDR3 contains 14 residues. In DNA form, the CDR3 reads TGTGCCAGCAGCGGAAGACAGGGGGTCTACGAGCAGTACTTC. This translates into CASSGRQGVYEQYF. The full variable domain, completed using reference TRBV5-5 and TRBJ2-7, is DAGVTQSPTHLIKTRGQQVTLRCSPISGHKSVSWYQQVLGQGPQFIFQYYEKEERGRGNFPDRFSARQFPNYSSELNVNALLLGDSALYLCASSGRQGVYEQYFGPGTRLTVT.

This clone was observed a single time. V is TRBV4-1 and J is TRBJ2-7, with D maybe TRBD2 (6 bases). This CDR3 has 16 residues. Between the trimmed V and J ends, which lost 1 base and 4 bases, there was a span of 17 bases. CDR1 is MGHRA, CDR2 YSYEKL, per germline. The CDR3 region has the DNA TGCGCCAGCAGCCAAGCCGTGCGGGACGTTAGATACGAGCAGTACTTC. Its translation is CASSQAVRDVRYEQYF.

CDR3 amino acids: CASGLVLTGDRQGETQYF. CDR3 nucleotide sequence: TGTGCTAGTGGTTTGGTTCTGACGGGAGACCGCCAGGGAGAGACCCAGTACTTC. This chain joins TRBV12-5 and TRBJ2-5; perhaps TRBD2 as D (6 bases). The CDR3 runs to 18 residues. V lost 0 bases and J lost 4, with 21 bases in between. Germline V gene lookup returns CDR1 LGHNT and CDR2 FRNRAP.

The sample holds one count of this clone. The chain recombines TRBV30 with TRBJ1-4; 8 nucleotides agree with TRBD1. Losses at the gene ends were 0 bases for V and 7 bases for J; bases not matched to a gene: 13. In germline, CDR1 is GTSNPN, CDR2 SVGIG (reference sequence). This CDR3 spans 17 amino acids. This chain's CDR3 is CAWSVSGTTDRAEKLFF. DNA for the CDR3: TGTGCCTGGAGTGTATCAGGGACCACGGACAGGGCTGAAAAACTGTTTTTT.

The CDR3 DNA is TGTGCCAGCAGCGGGGGGAAGAACACTGAAGCTTTCTTT. Amino acid sequence: CASSGGKNTEAFF. The gene calls are TRBV5-4 and TRBJ1-1, with a tentative D call TRBD1 (5 bases). Germline V gives CDR1 SGHNT, CDR2 YYREEE (reference sequence). The CDR3 has 13 amino acids. Trimming removed 4 bases at V and 1 base at J, with 8 bases between.

V usage is TRBV5-1 and J usage is TRBJ2-2; perhaps TRBD1 as D (5 bases). V was pared by 4 bases and J by 9 bases, with 22 bases between. This CDR3 comprises 16 residues. Germline V gene data show CDR1 as SGHRS and CDR2 as YFSETQ. CDR3 in amino acids: CASSLLPGLSPRELFF. Written as DNA, the CDR3 is TGCGCCAGCAGCCTCCTTCCAGGGTTGTCTCCCAGGGAGCTGTTTTTT.

The chain is built from TRBV28 and TRBJ2-4, with TRBD1 matching over 7 bases. The CDR3 consists of 13 residues. The ends lost 4 bases at V and 9 bases at J; junction bases unmatched: 6. Germline CDR1 and CDR2: MDHEN and SYDVKM. The chain's CDR3 is CASSSPQGRIQYF. DNA of the CDR3: TGTGCCAGCAGTTCACCACAGGGGCGCATTCAGTACTTC.

V is TRBV28 and J is TRBJ1-6, with D possibly matching TRBD1 (5 bases). The germline gives CDR1 MDHEN, CDR2 SYDVKM. This CDR3 contains 17 residues. Trimming removed 4 bases from V and 6 bases from J, with 19 bases in between. This chain's CDR3 is CASSSLGGTAGNSPLHF. Here the CDR3 DNA reads TGTGCCAGCAGTTCCTTAGGCGGGACGGCGGGTAATTCACCCCTCCACTTT.

J is TRBJ2-1 and V is TRBV2, with D possibly being TRBD2 (5 bases). Deletions cut 6 bases from V and 0 bases from J, with 9 bases between. Germline CDR1 reads SNHLY; CDR2 reads FYNNEI. CDR3 length: 14 residues. The CDR3 loop reads CASSGLPSYNEQFF. CDR3 coding DNA: TGTGCCAGCAGCGGACTCCCCTCCTACAATGAGCAGTTCTTC.

This clone was recorded once. This rearrangement joins TRBV10-2 to TRBJ1-5; D possibly corresponds to TRBD1 (6 bases). The germline gives CDR1 WSHSY, CDR2 SAAADI. The CDR3 sequence is 13 residues long. V gave up 5 bases and J gave up 6 bases, with 11 bases separating them. CDR3 region: CASSPQGTQPQHF. CDR3 sequence (DNA): TGCGCCAGCAGTCCACAGGGAACTCAGCCCCAGCATTTT.

This chain connects TRBV6-6 to TRBJ2-7; 9 bases are shared with TRBD2. Trimming removed 7 bases from V and 2 bases from J; junction bases left unmatched: 9. CDR3 length: 15 amino acids. Germline CDR1 MNHNY, CDR2 SVGAGI (reference sequence). The CDR3 here is CASKASAGGTYEQYF. The CDR3 DNA follows: TGTGCCAGCAAGGCATCGGCGGGGGGGACCTACGAGCAGTACTTC.